This TCR beta chain emerged from a study of control samples from healthy donors and cancer patients (dated by TCRdb to 2019 to 2021). A remark on this clone: Its target antigen remains unknown. Base quality data are lacking; no much larger clone is found one base away.

Receptors were amplified or captured by the immunoSEQ multiplex PCR assay. TCRdb holds this immuneACCESS table with in-frame rearrangements only. Some clones are missing; in checked studies, unresolved V genes explain under half, and the rest has no known cause. The sample records fewer than 20,000 clones, approximately 82% of which are singletons. Of the sample, 25% to 30% is held by the ten largest clones. V and J are trimmed by 8 bases and 3 bases, and the gene matches miss 13 bases of the junction. Reading from cysteine to phenylalanine, the CDR3 counts 15 amino acids. Of the read, only the CDR3 DNA is kept; its 45 bases are in frame from base 1. CDR1 MNHEY and CDR2 SMNVEV are derived from the germline V gene (reference sequence).

The sequence was obtained from a man older than 75 with head and neck cancer. Sequenced sample: PBMCs. The chain is made from TRBV27 and TRBJ2-7, with 7 junctional bases fitting TRBD1. The CDR3 here reads CASSTGTAKIYEQYF. The bases are TGTGCCAGCTCCACCGGGACAGCAAAAATCTACGAGCAGTACTTC.